The 23 T cell receptor beta chains below all came from one sample that was sequenced in a study of response to subunit inactivated influenza vaccine. TCRdb re-called the RT-PCR reads through MiXCR, storing one row per CDR3 protein. Of some 180,000 distinct CDR3 sequences in the sample, about 10% were seen once. The sample here was non-naive T cells sorted from PBMCs, taken on the day of vaccination. The receptors come from a man aged 45-60 years who received an inactivated influenza vaccine.

This clonotype has only a few counts. The chain has TRBV20-1 and TRBJ1-1; D might be TRBD1 (5 bases). Germline values: CDR1 DFQATT, CDR2 SNEGSKA (reference sequence). CDR3 length: 13 amino acids. Trimming cost V 3 bases and J 1 base, with 9 bases left between them. As DNA, the CDR3 is TGCAGTGCTAGGACGACAGCGAACACTGAAGCTTTCTTT. Translated, it gives CSARTTANTEAFF.

This clonotype was recorded at least ten times. This sequence joins TRBV7-2 and TRBJ1-2; 9 bases are a match to TRBD1. CDR3 length equals 16 residues. Germline-derived CDR1 and CDR2 are SGHTA and FQGNSA. V gave up 3 bases and J gave up 5 bases; unmatched junction bases: 10. CDR3 sequence reads: CASSLVTGGYNYGYTF. The DNA for the CDR3 is TGTGCCAGCAGCTTGGTGACAGGGGGTTACAATTATGGCTACACCTTC.

The rearrangement links TRBV7-2 to TRBJ2-5; the match to TRBD1 covers 8 bases. Per the germline V gene, CDR1 is SGHTA and CDR2 is FQGNSA. The CDR3 is 14 amino acids. V shed 4 bases, J shed 5 bases, and the junction held 6 bases outside the gene matches. The CDR3 nucleotides are TGTGCCAGCAGCTGGCAGGGGGCAGGGGAGACCCAGTACTTC. Translating it yields CASSWQGAGETQYF.

This clonotype appeared many times. The chain is built from TRBV4-1 and TRBJ1-1; TRBD1 matches 9 bases. The junction had 4 bases not matched to a gene; V was cut back by 1 base and J by 1 base. The germline V gene encodes CDR1 MGHRA and CDR2 YSYEKL. The CDR3 totals 16 residues. DNA for the CDR3: TGCGCCAGCAGCCAAGGTGGGACAGGGTCGAACACTGAAGCTTTCTTT. Protein: CASSQGGTGSNTEAFF.

This clonotype was recorded at least ten times. The chain has TRBV12-3 or TRBV12-4 and TRBJ1-5, with D unclear. With 3 bases removed from V and 7 bases from J, the gap between germline ends came to 10 bases. CDR3 length: 13 residues. CDR3 sequence: CASSFSLIQPQHF. The CDR3, as DNA: TGTGCCAGCAGTTTTTCACTGATCCAGCCCCAGCATTTT.

The genes are TRBV28 and TRBJ2-1; tentatively, D is TRBD1 or TRBD2 (5 bases each). V lost 1 base to trimming and J lost 7 bases, with 11 bases between them. The CDR3 covers 14 residues. Germline V gene data show CDR1 as MDHEN and CDR2 as SYDVKM. CDR3 protein: CASSLLGTLNEQFF. CDR3 coding DNA: TGTGCCAGCAGTTTATTAGGGACCCTAAATGAGCAGTTCTTC.

This clonotype was seen ten or more times. The V gene is TRBV7-2, the J gene TRBJ2-3; D is unclear. The CDR3 runs 12 residues. With 1 base removed from V and 11 bases from J, the gap between germline ends came to 10 bases. CDR1 is SGHTA and CDR2 is FQGNSA in the germline V gene. The CDR3 loop is CASSLDSRRQYF. CDR3 sequence (DNA): TGTGCCAGCAGCTTAGACTCGAGGCGGCAGTATTTT.

V is TRBV7-8 and J is TRBJ2-1; possibly TRBD2 for D (5 bases). CDR1 is SGHVS and CDR2 is FQNEAQ in the germline V gene. The CDR3 is made up of 12 amino acids. V gave up 3 bases and J gave up 8 bases, with 8 bases separating them. The CDR3 spells CASSFGSDEQFF. The CDR3 nucleotides read TGTGCCAGCAGCTTTGGGAGTGATGAGCAGTTCTTC.

The gene calls are TRBV7-2 and TRBJ1-6; possibly TRBD1 for D (5 bases). There are 16 residues in the CDR3. V gave up 3 bases and J gave up 4 bases, with 13 bases separating them. Germline V gene lookup returns CDR1 SGHTA and CDR2 FQGNSA. DNA of the CDR3: TGTGCCAGCAGCTTCCAGGGTGGAGCTTATAATTCACCCCTCCACTTT. Protein: CASSFQGGAYNSPLHF.

There are a few counts of this clonotype. The chain uses TRBV2 and TRBJ2-1; D is unresolved. V lost 4 bases and J lost 3, with 10 bases in between. In germline, CDR1 is SNHLY, CDR2 FYNNEI. This CDR3 has 14 amino acids. The CDR3 sequence is CASSGTVNYNEQFF. CDR3 DNA sequence: TGTGCCAGCAGTGGTACAGTAAACTACAATGAGCAGTTCTTC. The complete variable domain, with remaining parts taken from reference TRBV2 and TRBJ2-1, reads EPEVTQTPSHQVTQMGQEVILRCVPISNHLYFYWYRQILGQKVEFLVSFYNNEISEKSEIFDDQFSVERPDGSNFTLKIRSTKLEDSAMYFCASSGTVNYNEQFFGPGTRLTVL.

The V call is TRBV7-2, the J call TRBJ2-3; a weak D match, TRBD2 (5 bases). Trimming took off 4 bases at V and 5 bases at J, with 7 bases between the two ends. The CDR3 runs 12 residues. In germline, CDR1 is SGHTA, CDR2 FQGNSA. For the CDR3, the DNA is TGTGCCAGCAGCTGGGGAGTAGATACGCAGTATTTT. Translation: CASSWGVDTQYF.

V usage is TRBV4-1 and J usage is TRBJ1-5; D is unclear. This CDR3 has 15 residues. CDR1 is MGHRA and CDR2 is YSYEKL in the germline V gene. Trimming shortened V by 0 bases and J by 0 bases, and 6 bases separated the two germline ends. The DNA for the CDR3 is TGCGCCAGCAGCCAAGAACGTTATAGCAATCAGCCCCAGCATTTT. It yields the protein CASSQERYSNQPQHF.

This clonotype appeared a few times. The rearrangement uses TRBV7-2 and TRBJ1-6; possibly TRBD1 for D (5 bases). The V end lost 3 bases, the J end lost 8 bases, and 11 bases lay between the germline ends. CDR1 is SGHTA and CDR2 is FQGNSA in the germline V gene. The CDR3 has 14 amino acids. CDR3 amino acids: CASSLRSRDSPLHF. In DNA, the CDR3 is TGTGCCAGCAGCTTGCGAAGCAGGGATTCACCCCTCCACTTT.

This clonotype was counted between two and nine times. The chain has TRBV5-1 and TRBJ2-7; 12 nucleotides align to TRBD2. Per the germline V gene, CDR1 is SGHRS and CDR2 is YFSETQ. The CDR3 has 15 residues. After removal of 0 bases from V and 4 bases from J, the junction contained 2 bases not matched to a gene. The CDR3 region is CASSLELAGGYEQYF. The CDR3 coding sequence is TGCGCCAGCAGCTTGGAGCTAGCGGGGGGGTACGAGCAGTACTTC.

This clonotype was counted many times. This rearrangement joins TRBV11-2 to TRBJ2-1; D possibly corresponds to TRBD1 (5 bases). Trimming left V 1 base short and J 10 bases short, with 11 bases between. Germline V gene lookup returns CDR1 SGHAT and CDR2 FQNNGV. The CDR3 covers 13 residues. The CDR3 nucleotides read TGTGCCAGCAGCTTAGTCTCAGGGTACGAGCAGTTCTTC. Translation gives CASSLVSGYEQFF.

This clonotype was counted only a few times. J is TRBJ2-5 and V is TRBV5-1; 9 nucleotides match TRBD2. In germline, CDR1 is SGHRS, CDR2 YFSETQ. The CDR3 is 16 amino acids. V dropped 6 bases and J dropped 2; count of bases not matched to a gene: 11. The CDR3 region is CASTLAGLAKQETQYF. For the CDR3, the DNA is TGCGCCAGCACCCTCGCGGGACTAGCTAAACAAGAGACCCAGTACTTC.

This clonotype was recorded a few times. The rearrangement links TRBV7-6 to TRBJ1-4, with D maybe TRBD1 (6 bases). V lost 5 bases, J lost 7 bases, and 20 bases lay in between. The CDR3 runs to 16 residues. In germline, CDR1 is SGHVS, CDR2 FNYEAQ. The CDR3 DNA sequence: TGTGCCAGCAGCCAGGGGCACAGGGAAAGATTTGAAAAACTGTTTTTT. Protein: CASSQGHRERFEKLFF.

This clonotype was counted only a few times. The chain links TRBV14 to TRBJ1-1; no clear D gene. CDR3 length: 14 residues. With 2 bases removed from V and 5 bases from J, the gap between germline ends came to 12 bases. In germline, CDR1 is SGHDN, CDR2 FVKESK. The DNA of the CDR3 is TGTGCCAGCAGCCAAATAGGAAGGAAGACTGAAGCTTTCTTT. Translation gives CASSQIGRKTEAFF.

This clonotype was recorded many times. The gene calls are TRBV12-3 or TRBV12-4 and TRBJ1-4; D might be TRBD1 (5 bases). This CDR3 is 14 amino acids long. V lost 3 bases and J lost 7, with 12 bases in between. The CDR3 is CASSLAGGLEKLFF. For the CDR3, the DNA is TGTGCCAGCAGTTTGGCGGGGGGACTTGAAAAACTGTTTTTT.

This chain's CDR3 is CASSPDLRGGGGTQYF. The CDR3 bases are TGTGCCAGCAGCCCCGACCTTAGGGGGGGTGGGGGTACGCAGTATTTT. J is TRBJ2-3 and V is TRBV12-3 or TRBV12-4; possible D gene TRBD2, 7 bases. The CDR3 runs to 16 residues. The V and J ends lost 6 bases and 8 bases respectively, with 24 bases between them.

The CDR3 nucleotides are TGTGCCAGCAGTTACTCGGGCACAGCTTTCTTT. This gives the protein CASSYSGTAFF. The chain has TRBV6-5 and TRBJ1-1; D uncertain. This CDR3 comprises 11 residues. Germline-derived CDR1 and CDR2 are MNHEY and SVGAGI. V lost 0 bases and J 10 bases, leaving 6 bases between the germline ends.

This clonotype came up a few times. This chain connects TRBV30 to TRBJ2-3; no reliable D call. CDR1 and CDR2 from the germline V gene are GTSNPN and SVGIG (reference sequence). V shed 0 bases and J shed 1 base, with 5 bases lying between them. This CDR3 has 13 residues. The chain's CDR3 is CAWSVKGTDTQYF. CDR3 bases: TGTGCCTGGAGTGTAAAGGGCACAGATACGCAGTATTTT. The full variable domain, in which reference TRBV30 and TRBJ2-3 provide the parts outside the CDR3, is SQTIHQWPATLVQPVGSPLSLECTVEGTSNPNLYWYRQAAGRGLQLLFYSVGIGQISSEVPQNLSASRPQDRQFILSSKKLLLSDSGFYLCAWSVKGTDTQYFGPGTRLTVL.

The chain carries TRBV5-5 and TRBJ2-5; TRBD1 is a possible D gene (6 bases). CDR1 and CDR2 (germline): SGHKS, YYEKEE (reference sequence). V lost 1 base, J lost 1 base, and 11 bases lay in between. The CDR3 runs 15 residues. CDR3 amino acids: CASSLLTGSQETQYF. The DNA of the CDR3 is TGTGCCAGCAGCTTGTTAACAGGGTCCCAAGAGACCCAGTACTTC.